The rows below give T cell receptor beta chains drawn from one sample of a study of identical twins. TCRdb ran MiXCR on the 5' RACE reads and lists one entry per CDR3 protein. The sample lists approximately 300,000 distinct CDR3 sequences, 8.5% to 9.5% seen once, with around 7.1% in the top ten. In addition, the sample was reused for a study of yellow fever vaccine responses in identical twins.

Sequenced sample: CD8+ T cells sorted from blood. These receptors all come from a woman aged 18-29 years in good health. Each CDR3 is given with its conserved first and last residue.

J	V	CDR3
TRBJ2-7	TRBV10-3	CAISESGQGYEQYF
TRBJ2-2	TRBV29-1	CSVEGLTGELFF
TRBJ2-5	TRBV4-1	CASSLGQDQYQETQYF
TRBJ2-1	TRBV6-2/TRBV6-3	CASSKYKNRGKGNEQFF
TRBJ2-7	TRBV3-1	CASSQTLAGLLGYEQYF
TRBJ1-1	TRBV4-1	CASSRPGIWDTEAFF
TRBJ2-3	TRBV20-1	CSARNLAGTTGQYF
TRBJ2-7	TRBV7-9	CASSLMVGPTDEQYF
TRBJ2-3	TRBV11-2	CASSFKPSGLAGGLRTDTQYF
TRBJ2-2	TRBV20-1	CSAGLGRSTGELFF
TRBJ2-1	TRBV7-2	CASTPTERLAGNEQFF
TRBJ2-7	TRBV4-3	CASSHGQSDEQYF
TRBJ2-1	TRBV6-2/TRBV6-3	CASSSTSGSIYNEQFF
TRBJ1-4	TRBV6-5	CASSRGLITGPSRNSTNEKLFF
TRBJ2-5	TRBV3-1	CASSQDWGDQETQYF
TRBJ2-7	TRBV4-1	CASSLRDVGSSYEQYF